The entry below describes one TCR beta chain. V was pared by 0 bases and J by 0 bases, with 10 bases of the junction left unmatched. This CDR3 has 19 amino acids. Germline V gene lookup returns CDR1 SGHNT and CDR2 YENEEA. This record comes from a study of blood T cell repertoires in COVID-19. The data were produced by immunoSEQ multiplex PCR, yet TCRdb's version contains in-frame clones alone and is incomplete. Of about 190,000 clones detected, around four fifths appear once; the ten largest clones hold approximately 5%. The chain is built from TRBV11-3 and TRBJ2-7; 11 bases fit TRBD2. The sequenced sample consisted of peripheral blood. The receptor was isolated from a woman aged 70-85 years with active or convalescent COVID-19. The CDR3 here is CASSLDTPLGLADSYEQYF. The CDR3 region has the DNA TGTGCCAGCAGCTTAGATACGCCGTTGGGACTAGCGGACTCCTACGAGCAGTACTTC.